The 31 T cell receptor beta chains below come from one sample, sequenced in a study of vaccination and CD4 T cells after COVID-19. At the Johns Hopkins FTIC core, DNA taken from cultured CD4+ T cells was sequenced by way of the Oncomine TCR Beta short-read assay. TCRdb processed the PCR reads anew with MiXCR; each CDR3 protein has one entry. The repertoire holds about 15,000 distinct CDR3 sequences, with roughly three fifths as singletons. Treatment meaning: approximately nine-day PBMC culture with coronavirus spike peptide pools or control peptides (ViraFEST assay). No antigens are known for them. The specimen sequenced was CD4+ T cells from blood, cultured in vitro. These receptors all stem from a human donor who had recovered from COVID-19.

The rearrangement uses TRBV12-5 and TRBJ2-7; D is undetermined. The germline V gene has CDR1 LGHNT and CDR2 FRNRAP. This CDR3 has 11 residues. Trimming took off 6 bases at V and 4 bases at J, with 7 bases between the two ends. The CDR3 DNA follows: TGTGCTAGTGGGGACCCTTACGAGCAGTACTTC. The encoded protein is CASGDPYEQYF.

This clonotype was seen more than once but under ten times. The chain links TRBV20-1 to TRBJ2-2; 8 positions match TRBD1. CDR1 is DFQATT, CDR2 SNEGSKA, per germline (reference sequence). The CDR3 has 15 amino acids. V shed 0 bases, J shed 3 bases, and the junction held 3 bases outside the gene matches. The CDR3 is CSARDGQGYTGELFF. The CDR3 DNA sequence: TGCAGTGCTAGAGACGGACAGGGATACACCGGGGAGCTGTTTTTT.

The genes are TRBV12-3 or TRBV12-4 and TRBJ1-5, with D maybe TRBD1 (6 bases). V was trimmed by 7 bases and J by 6 bases, leaving 16 bases between them. This CDR3 spans 14 amino acids. Written as DNA, the CDR3 is TGTGCCAGCATCCAAACAGGGCCTGGTCAGCCCCAGCATTTT. Its protein is CASIQTGPGQPQHF.

This clonotype was seen a few times. The chain carries TRBV15 and TRBJ1-5, with a weak D call TRBD1 (5 bases). V gave up 8 bases and J gave up 6 bases, with 20 bases separating them. The CDR3 loop spans 15 amino acids. The germline gives CDR1 LNHNV, CDR2 YYDKDF (reference sequence). The CDR3 sequence: CATRVSRATLQPQHF. CDR3 DNA sequence: TGTGCCACCCGCGTCAGCAGGGCGACCCTTCAGCCCCAGCATTTT.

This chain links TRBV19 with TRBJ1-2; 9 nucleotides line up with TRBD1. This CDR3 is built from 18 residues. CDR1 and CDR2 from the germline V gene are LNHDA and SQIVND (reference sequence). The V segment lost 5 bases and the J segment 0 bases; nucleotides outside the gene matches: 13. This CDR3 is CASSPDRGKYTANYGYTF. CDR3 sequence (DNA): TGTGCCAGTAGTCCGGACAGGGGCAAATACACAGCTAACTATGGCTACACCTTC.

This chain's CDR3 is CASSFGTNYGYTF. CDR3 DNA sequence: TGTGCCAGCAGCTTCGGAACCAACTATGGCTACACCTTC. The J gene is TRBJ1-2, the V gene TRBV7-9; no clear D gene. This CDR3 is built from 13 residues. The V end was cut by 3 bases, the J end by 2 bases, with 7 bases between. Germline assignment: CDR1 SEHNR and CDR2 FQNEAQ (reference sequence).

This chain joins TRBV4-1 and TRBJ1-1, with D tentatively TRBD1 (6 bases). V lost 4 bases and J 8 bases, leaving 11 bases between the germline ends. The CDR3 is 12 residues long. Germline values: CDR1 MGHRA, CDR2 YSYEKL. The DNA for the CDR3 is TGCGCCAGCAGCCCGACCGGGACAGAAGCTTTCTTT. This codes for CASSPTGTEAFF.

This clonotype was counted a few times. V gene TRBV6-1 combines with J gene TRBJ1-2, with TRBD1 matching 8 bases. J was trimmed by 5 bases and V by 6 bases; bases with no gene match: 11. Germline values: CDR1 MNHNS, CDR2 SASEGT. The CDR3 runs 15 residues. CDR3 sequence: CASRVTSDRGYGYTF. CDR3 DNA sequence: TGTGCCAGCAGAGTTACCTCCGACAGGGGATATGGCTACACCTTC.

The J gene is TRBJ1-5, the V gene TRBV18; D is unclear. Germline V gene sequence: CDR1 KGHSH, CDR2 LQKENI. V was trimmed by 2 bases and J by 0 bases, leaving 11 bases between them. This CDR3 region has 16 residues. CDR3: CASSPGVGDSNQPQHF. In nucleotides, the CDR3 is TGTGCCAGCTCACCAGGGGTTGGGGATAGCAATCAGCCCCAGCATTTT.

V is TRBV6-1 and J is TRBJ1-2; D might be TRBD1 (5 bases). CDR3 length: 15 residues. V was trimmed by 4 bases and J by 0 bases, leaving 12 bases between them. From germline, CDR1 is MNHNS and CDR2 SASEGT. The CDR3 nucleotides are TGTGCCAGCAGTGGTCGGGGACGGGCTAACTATGGCTACACCTTC. This codes for CASSGRGRANYGYTF.

The gene calls are TRBV5-4 and TRBJ1-2; 7 bases match TRBD1. CDR1 and CDR2 from the germline V gene are SGHNT and YYREEE (reference sequence). The length of the CDR3 is 12 residues. Trimming took 2 bases from V and 8 from J; bases not matched to a gene: 3. CDR3 protein: CASSLDREGYTF. DNA for the CDR3: TGTGCCAGCAGCTTAGACAGGGAAGGCTACACCTTC.

The CDR3 sequence is CASGPGRYEQYF. The CDR3 bases are TGTGCTAGTGGTCCAGGAAGATACGAGCAGTACTTC. This chain uses TRBV12-5 with TRBJ2-7; no clear D gene. Trimming shortened V by 5 bases and J by 4 bases, and 9 bases separated the two germline ends. The CDR3 length is 12 residues. Germline values: CDR1 LGHNT, CDR2 FRNRAP.

J is TRBJ1-2 and V is TRBV27, with D unresolved. The germline gives CDR1 MNHEY, CDR2 SMNVEV (reference sequence). The length of the CDR3 is 13 residues. Trimming removed 5 bases at V and 1 base at J, with 8 bases between. The CDR3 bases are TGTGCCAGCAGTCTTCTCGGTAACTATGGCTACACCTTC. This encodes CASSLLGNYGYTF.

The CDR3 coding sequence is TGTGCCAGTAGGAAACGGGAGGCTCACGATGAGCAGTTCTTC. It codes for CASRKREAHDEQFF. The V and J genes are TRBV19 and TRBJ2-1; TRBD2 matches at 7 bases. The CDR3 consists of 14 residues. The V and J ends lost 6 bases and 8 bases, in that order; junction bases with no gene match: 10. Germline values: CDR1 LNHDA, CDR2 SQIVND (reference sequence).

The gene calls are TRBV4-3 and TRBJ2-7, with D perhaps matching TRBD1 (5 bases). The CDR3 is made up of 14 amino acids. Germline assignment: CDR1 LGHNA and CDR2 YSLEER. V was pared by 1 base and J by 4 bases, with 11 bases between. DNA of the CDR3: TGCGCCAGCAGCCAAGTTCAGGGTCCGTACGAGCAGTACTTC. This translates into CASSQVQGPYEQYF.

The chain is built from TRBV27 and TRBJ2-2; D call uncertain. V was clipped by 0 bases and J by 1 base, with 6 bases between them. CDR3 size: 15 residues. Per the germline V gene, CDR1 is MNHEY and CDR2 is SMNVEV (reference sequence). CDR3 residues: CASSLSYQNTGELFF. The CDR3 nucleotides read TGTGCCAGCAGTTTATCCTATCAGAACACCGGGGAGCTGTTTTTT.

The V gene is TRBV7-9, the J gene TRBJ1-2; TRBD1 matches 12 bases. Per the germline V gene, CDR1 is SEHNR and CDR2 is FQNEAQ (reference sequence). J was trimmed by 2 bases and V by 4 bases; bases with no gene match: 14. The CDR3 loop spans 19 amino acids. CDR3 sequence (DNA): TGTGCCAGCAGCTCAGGCAGAAAGGGACAGGGGGCCGGGAACTATGGCTACACCTTC. This codes for CASSSGRKGQGAGNYGYTF. The complete variable domain, with remaining parts taken from reference TRBV7-9 and TRBJ1-2, reads DTGVSQNPRHKITKRGQNVTFRCDPISEHNRLYWYRQTLGQGPEFLTYFQNEAQLEKSRLLSDRFSAERPKGSFSTLEIQRTEQGDSAMYLCASSSGRKGQGAGNYGYTFGSGTRLTVV.

V is TRBV20-1 and J is TRBJ2-4; 9 nucleotides line up with TRBD1. The V segment lost 0 bases and the J segment 6 bases; nucleotides outside the gene matches: 6. CDR3 length: 15 residues. Germline V lookup: CDR1 DFQATT, CDR2 SNEGSKA (reference sequence). CDR3 region: CSARDPGQGRNIQYF. The CDR3 bases are TGCAGTGCTAGAGACCCGGGACAGGGACGAAACATTCAGTACTTC.

This sequence joins TRBV28 and TRBJ1-2, with D possibly TRBD1 on 6 matching bases. The CDR3 length is 15 residues. The germline gives CDR1 MDHEN, CDR2 SYDVKM. Trimming left V 6 bases short and J 7 bases short, with 21 bases between. The DNA of the CDR3 is TGTGCCAGCAGGATAGGGGGGGCGTTCGGTTCTGGCTACACCTTC. Its protein is CASRIGGAFGSGYTF.

This clonotype has just a few counts. This chain links TRBV6-1 with TRBJ1-5; perhaps TRBD1 as D (6 bases). The germline CDR1 and CDR2 sequences are MNHNS and SASEGT. V was clipped by 1 base and J by 8 bases, with 9 bases between them. The CDR3 contains 13 residues. The CDR3 nucleotides are TGTGCCAGCAGTGAAGGCAGGGGCGAGCCCCAGCATTTT. This sequence encodes CASSEGRGEPQHF.

The table lists this clonotype with a few counts. The chain links TRBV6-1 to TRBJ1-2; 8 nucleotides match TRBD1. Unmatched junction bases numbered 6, after V lost 6 bases and J lost 6 bases. Germline loops: CDR1 MNHNS, CDR2 SASEGT. The CDR3 extends over 13 amino acids. This chain's CDR3 is CASRLDRGNGYTF. CDR3 in DNA: TGTGCCAGCAGGCTAGACAGGGGAAATGGCTACACCTTC.

This clonotype was seen a handful of times. The V gene is TRBV7-8, the J gene TRBJ1-3, with 7 positions matching TRBD1. CDR3 length equals 14 residues. Germline V gene lookup returns CDR1 SGHVS and CDR2 FQNEAQ. J lost 8 bases, V lost 2 bases, and 6 bases had no gene match. The CDR3 here is CASSLRGRGDTIYF. CDR3 in DNA: TGTGCCAGCAGCTTAAGGGGGCGGGGAGACACCATATATTTT.

The rearrangement links TRBV2 to TRBJ1-2; D is uncertain. V dropped 7 bases and J dropped 4 bases, with 10 bases sitting between them. The CDR3 loop spans 12 amino acids. The germline gives CDR1 SNHLY, CDR2 FYNNEI. As DNA, the CDR3 is TGTGCCAGCAACCAGGATGGCTATGGCTACACCTTC. The encoded protein is CASNQDGYGYTF.

Details on this clonotype: A read error is likely, as this CDR3 ends without the conserved phenylalanine or tryptophan. The chain is built from TRBV5-1 and TRBJ1-5, with no clear D. In germline, CDR1 is SGHRS, CDR2 YFSETQ. V lost 0 bases and J lost 5, with 6 bases in between. This CDR3 has 13 amino acids. The CDR3 sequence: CASSLVAHQPQHL. The CDR3 nucleotides read TGCGCCAGCAGCTTGGTGGCGCATCAGCCCCAGCATTTA.

The rearrangement links TRBV4-1 to TRBJ1-5; the D gene is possibly TRBD1 (5 bases). CDR3 length: 15 residues. Germline CDR1 MGHRA, CDR2 YSYEKL. The V end was cut by 4 bases, the J end by 1 base, with 11 bases between. CDR3 amino acids: CASSPQGYSNQPQHF. CDR3 in DNA: TGCGCCAGCAGCCCGCAGGGTTACAGCAATCAGCCCCAGCATTTT.

Here the CDR3 DNA reads TGTGCCAGCAGTGAACAGGGAAACTATGGCTACACCTTC. This codes for CASSEQGNYGYTF. The chain uses TRBV2 and TRBJ1-2, with D perhaps TRBD1 (5 bases). The CDR3 totals 13 residues. Deletions cut 2 bases from V and 2 bases from J, with 6 bases between. Germline CDR1 and CDR2: SNHLY and FYNNEI.

This clonotype was detected a few times. The chain employs TRBV5-1 and TRBJ1-5; a possible D gene is TRBD1 (6 bases). The germline CDR1 and CDR2 sequences are SGHRS and YFSETQ. Trimming took 2 bases from V and 5 from J, leaving 11 bases between them. This CDR3 region has 14 residues. CDR3 residues: CASSLQGLDQPQHF. CDR3 in DNA: TGCGCCAGCAGCTTACAGGGATTGGATCAGCCCCAGCATTTT.

The gene calls are TRBV18 and TRBJ2-7; 8 positions match TRBD2. The length of the CDR3 is 16 residues. The germline CDR1 and CDR2 sequences are KGHSH and LQKENI. V shed 2 bases and J 2 bases; nucleotides not matched to a gene: 8. CDR3 coding DNA: TGTGCCAGCTCACCAGGAGGAAGTAGCGGGACCTACGAGCAGTACTTC. Protein: CASSPGGSSGTYEQYF.

The chain couples TRBV21-1 to TRBJ2-5; the table assigns TRBD1, which was not confirmed against the DNA. TRBV21-1 is a listed pseudogene. CDR3 length equals 16 residues. CDR3 nucleotide sequence: TGTGCCAGCAGCATTACACCGGGACAGCGGACGGAGACCCAGTACTTC. Protein: CASSITPGQRTETQYF.

The CDR3 spells CASSFIGDRAYEQYF. CDR3 sequence (DNA): TGTGCCAGCAGTTTTATAGGGGACAGAGCCTACGAGCAGTACTTC. The rearrangement joins TRBV12-3 or TRBV12-4 to TRBJ2-7, with TRBD1 identical over 7 bases. The CDR3 has 15 amino acids. V lost 3 bases and J lost 2; bases outside the gene matches: 7.

This clonotype was picked up a small number of times. The chain couples TRBV2 to TRBJ2-2; 9 bases match TRBD2. Germline-derived CDR1 and CDR2 are SNHLY and FYNNEI. The V and J ends lost 3 bases and 2 bases, in that order; junction bases with no gene match: 1. The CDR3 spans 15 residues. CDR3 amino acids: CASSETSGNTGELFF. The CDR3 coding sequence is TGTGCCAGCAGTGAGACTAGCGGTAACACCGGGGAGCTGTTTTTT.